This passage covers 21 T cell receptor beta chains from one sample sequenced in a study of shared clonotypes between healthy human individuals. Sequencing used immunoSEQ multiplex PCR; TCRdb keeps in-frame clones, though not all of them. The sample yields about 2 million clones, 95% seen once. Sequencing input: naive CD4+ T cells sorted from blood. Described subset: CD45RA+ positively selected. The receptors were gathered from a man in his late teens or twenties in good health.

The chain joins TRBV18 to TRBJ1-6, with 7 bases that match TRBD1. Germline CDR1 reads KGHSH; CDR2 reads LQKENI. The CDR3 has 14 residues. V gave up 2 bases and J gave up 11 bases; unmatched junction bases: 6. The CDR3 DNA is TGTGCCAGCTCACCAGACAGGGAGTATCCACCCCTCCACTTT. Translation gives CASSPDREYPPLHF.

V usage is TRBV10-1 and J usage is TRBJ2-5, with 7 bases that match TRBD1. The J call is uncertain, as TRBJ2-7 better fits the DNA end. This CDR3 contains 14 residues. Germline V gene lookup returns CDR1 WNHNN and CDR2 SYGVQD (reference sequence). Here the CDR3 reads CASSDTGATYEQYF. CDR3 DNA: TGCGCCAGCAGTGACACAGGGGCTACCTACGAGCAGTACTTC.

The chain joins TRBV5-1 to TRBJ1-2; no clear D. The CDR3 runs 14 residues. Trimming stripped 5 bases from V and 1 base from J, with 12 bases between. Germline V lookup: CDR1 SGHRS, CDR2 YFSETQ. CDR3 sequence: CASRFSEGNYGYTF. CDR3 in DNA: TGCGCCAGCAGATTCAGTGAGGGTAACTATGGCTACACCTTC.

The CDR3 region has the DNA TGTGCCAGCAGTTCAAGTTATGTCCAAAACACCGGGGAGCTGTTTTTT. Translated: CASSSSYVQNTGELFF. The V gene is TRBV27, the J gene TRBJ2-2, with no clear D. The CDR3 loop spans 16 amino acids. V gave up 4 bases and J gave up 2 bases, with 14 bases separating them. CDR1 and CDR2 from the germline V gene are MNHEY and SMNVEV (reference sequence).

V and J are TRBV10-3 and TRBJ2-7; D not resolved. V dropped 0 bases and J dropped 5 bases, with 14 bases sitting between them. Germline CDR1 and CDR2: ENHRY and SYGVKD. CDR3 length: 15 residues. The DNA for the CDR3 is TGTGCCATCAGTGAGTCAGGACCCCTTCACCACGAGCAGTACTTC. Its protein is CAISESGPLHHEQYF.

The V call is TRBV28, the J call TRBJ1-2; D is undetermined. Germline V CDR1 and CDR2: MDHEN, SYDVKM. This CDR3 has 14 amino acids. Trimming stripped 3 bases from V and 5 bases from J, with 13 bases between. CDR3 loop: CASSLSSAGYGYTF. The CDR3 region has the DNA TGTGCCAGCAGTTTGTCGTCGGCGGGGTATGGCTACACCTTC.

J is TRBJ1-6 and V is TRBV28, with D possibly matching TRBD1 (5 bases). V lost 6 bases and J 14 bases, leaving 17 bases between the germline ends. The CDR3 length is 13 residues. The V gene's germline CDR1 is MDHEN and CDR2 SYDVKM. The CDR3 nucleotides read TGTGCCAGCAGAAGGGGACGGACTGAGTCCCTCCACTTT. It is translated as CASRRGRTESLHF. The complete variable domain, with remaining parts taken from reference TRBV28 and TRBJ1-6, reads DVKVTQSSRYLVKRTGEKVFLECVQDMDHENMFWYRQDPGLGLRLIYFSYDVKMKEKGDIPEGYSVSREKKERFSLILESASTNQTSMYLCASRRGRTESLHFGNGTRLTVT.

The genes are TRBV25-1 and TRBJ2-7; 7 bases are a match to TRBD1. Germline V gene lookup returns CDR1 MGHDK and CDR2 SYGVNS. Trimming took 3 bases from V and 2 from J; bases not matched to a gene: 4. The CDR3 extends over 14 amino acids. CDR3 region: CASSDRTGTYEQYF. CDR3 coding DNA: TGTGCCAGCAGTGATCGGACAGGTACCTACGAGCAGTACTTC.

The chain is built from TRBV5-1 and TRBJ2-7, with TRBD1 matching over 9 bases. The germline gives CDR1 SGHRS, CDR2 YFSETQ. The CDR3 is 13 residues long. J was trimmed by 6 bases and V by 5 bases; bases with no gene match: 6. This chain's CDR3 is CASRDGTGSEQYF. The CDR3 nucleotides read TGCGCCAGCAGAGACGGGACAGGGAGCGAGCAGTACTTC.

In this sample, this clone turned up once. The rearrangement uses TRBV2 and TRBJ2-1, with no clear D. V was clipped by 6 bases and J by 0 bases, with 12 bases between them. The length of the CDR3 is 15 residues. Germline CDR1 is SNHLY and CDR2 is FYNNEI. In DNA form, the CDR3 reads TGTGCCAGCAGGCTCAGCTTGAGCTCCTACAATGAGCAGTTCTTC. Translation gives CASRLSLSSYNEQFF. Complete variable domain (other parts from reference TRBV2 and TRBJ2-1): EPEVTQTPSHQVTQMGQEVILRCVPISNHLYFYWYRQILGQKVEFLVSFYNNEISEKSEIFDDQFSVERPDGSNFTLKIRSTKLEDSAMYFCASRLSLSSYNEQFFGPGTRLTVL.

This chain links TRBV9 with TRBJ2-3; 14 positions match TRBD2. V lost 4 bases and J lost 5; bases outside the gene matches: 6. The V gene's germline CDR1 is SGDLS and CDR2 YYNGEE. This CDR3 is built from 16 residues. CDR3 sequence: CASSSRLAGGQDTQYF. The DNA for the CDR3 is TGTGCCAGCAGCTCGCGACTAGCGGGGGGGCAAGATACGCAGTATTTT.

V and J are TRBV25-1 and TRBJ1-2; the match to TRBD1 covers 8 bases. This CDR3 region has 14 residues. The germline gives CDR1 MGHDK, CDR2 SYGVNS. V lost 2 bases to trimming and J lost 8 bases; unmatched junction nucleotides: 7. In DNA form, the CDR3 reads TGTGCCAGCAGTGAAAGTTGGGACAGGCAGGGCTACACCTTC. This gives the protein CASSESWDRQGYTF.

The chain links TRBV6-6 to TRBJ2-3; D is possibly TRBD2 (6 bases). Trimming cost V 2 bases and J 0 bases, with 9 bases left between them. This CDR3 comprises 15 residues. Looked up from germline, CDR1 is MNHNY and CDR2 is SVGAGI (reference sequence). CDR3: CASSYRGISTDTQYF. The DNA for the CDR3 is TGTGCCAGCAGTTACCGGGGGATTAGCACAGATACGCAGTATTTT.

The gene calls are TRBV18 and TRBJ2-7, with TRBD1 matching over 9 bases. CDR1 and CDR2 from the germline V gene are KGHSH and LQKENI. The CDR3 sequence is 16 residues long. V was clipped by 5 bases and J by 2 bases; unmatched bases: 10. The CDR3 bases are TGTGCCAGCTCAGTTTTGACAGGGGGAAAAACCTACGAGCAGTACTTC. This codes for CASSVLTGGKTYEQYF.

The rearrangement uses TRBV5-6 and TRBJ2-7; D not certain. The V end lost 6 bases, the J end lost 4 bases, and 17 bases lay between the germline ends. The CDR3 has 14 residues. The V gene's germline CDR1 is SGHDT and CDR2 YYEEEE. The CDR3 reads CASTERTYPYEQYF. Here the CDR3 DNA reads TGTGCCAGCACCGAAAGGACCTATCCTTACGAGCAGTACTTC. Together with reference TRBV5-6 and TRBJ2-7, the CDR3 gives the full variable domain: DAGVTQSPTHLIKTRGQQVTLRCSPKSGHDTVSWYQQALGQGPQFIFQYYEEEERQRGNFPDRFSGHQFPNYSSELNVNALLLGDSALYLCASTERTYPYEQYFGPGTRLTVT.

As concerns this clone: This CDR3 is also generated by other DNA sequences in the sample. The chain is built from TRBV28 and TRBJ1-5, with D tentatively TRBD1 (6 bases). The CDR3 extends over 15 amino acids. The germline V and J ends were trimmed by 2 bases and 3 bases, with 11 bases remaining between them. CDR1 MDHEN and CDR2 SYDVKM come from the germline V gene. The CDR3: CASSLPTGHNQPQHF. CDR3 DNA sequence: TGTGCCAGCAGTTTACCGACAGGTCACAATCAGCCCCAGCATTTT.

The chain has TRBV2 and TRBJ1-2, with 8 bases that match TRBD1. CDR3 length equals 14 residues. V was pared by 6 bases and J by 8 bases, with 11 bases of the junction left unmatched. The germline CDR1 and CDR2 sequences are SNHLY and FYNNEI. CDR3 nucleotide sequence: TGTGCCAGCAGGAAGGACAGGGTTTCGGGGGGCTACACCTTC. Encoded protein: CASRKDRVSGGYTF.

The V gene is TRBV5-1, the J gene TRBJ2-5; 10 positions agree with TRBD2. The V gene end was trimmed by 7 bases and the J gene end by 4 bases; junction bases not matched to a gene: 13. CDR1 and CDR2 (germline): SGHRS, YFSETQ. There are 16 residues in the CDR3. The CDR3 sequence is CASSSASGGVAETQYF. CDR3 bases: TGCGCCAGCTCGTCGGCGAGCGGGGGGGTCGCAGAGACCCAGTACTTC.

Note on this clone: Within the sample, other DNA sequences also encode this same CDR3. In DNA, the CDR3 is TGTGCCAGCAGTGGACAGGGGTTTGGCTACACCTTC. It encodes CASSGQGFGYTF. The chain employs TRBV2 and TRBJ1-2, with TRBD1 matching over 8 bases. Per germline, CDR1 SNHLY and CDR2 FYNNEI. The CDR3 consists of 12 residues. Losses at the gene ends were 4 bases for V and 7 bases for J; bases not matched to a gene: 2.

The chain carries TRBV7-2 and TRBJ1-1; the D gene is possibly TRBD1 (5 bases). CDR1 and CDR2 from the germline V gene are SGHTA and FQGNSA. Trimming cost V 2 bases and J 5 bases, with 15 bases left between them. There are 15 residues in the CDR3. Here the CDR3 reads CASSLYGGKGTEAFF. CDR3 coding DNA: TGTGCCAGCAGCTTATACGGGGGGAAGGGTACTGAAGCTTTCTTT.

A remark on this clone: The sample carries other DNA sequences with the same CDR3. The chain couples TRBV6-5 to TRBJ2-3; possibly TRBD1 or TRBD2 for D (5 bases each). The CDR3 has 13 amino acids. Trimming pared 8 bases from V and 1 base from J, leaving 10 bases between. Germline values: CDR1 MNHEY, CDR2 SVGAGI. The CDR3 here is CASRGPGTDTQYF. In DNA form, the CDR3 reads TGTGCCAGCCGGGGACCTGGCACAGATACGCAGTATTTT.